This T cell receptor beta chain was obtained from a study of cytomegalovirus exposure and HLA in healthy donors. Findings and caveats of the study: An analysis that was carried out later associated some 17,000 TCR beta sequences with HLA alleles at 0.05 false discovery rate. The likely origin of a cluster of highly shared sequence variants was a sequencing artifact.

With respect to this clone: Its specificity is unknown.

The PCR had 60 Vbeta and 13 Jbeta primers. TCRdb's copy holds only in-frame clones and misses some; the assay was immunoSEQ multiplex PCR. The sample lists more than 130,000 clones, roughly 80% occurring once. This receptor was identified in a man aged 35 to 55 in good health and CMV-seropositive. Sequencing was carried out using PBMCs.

The CDR3 sequence: CASTRVEASTDTQYF. The DNA for the CDR3 is TGTGCCAGCACCCGAGTGGAGGCCTCCACAGATACGCAGTATTTT. The chain couples TRBV9 to TRBJ2-3; D perhaps matches TRBD2 (5 bases). The CDR3 contains 15 residues. The germline gives CDR1 SGDLS, CDR2 YYNGEE. Trimming left V 6 bases short and J 2 bases short, with 16 bases between.